This passage covers 28 T cell receptor beta chains from one sample sequenced in a study of control samples from healthy donors and cancer patients. Some clones are missing from TCRdb's copy, which holds only in-frame ones; the method was immunoSEQ multiplex PCR. Here the sample spans 150,000 to 200,000 clones, 80% to 95% being singletons. The sequenced sample was blood. These receptors came from a man between 18 and 35 years old in good health.

The chain combines TRBV15 with TRBJ2-7; weak D call: TRBD1 (6 bases). The germline V gene encodes CDR1 LNHNV and CDR2 YYDKDF (reference sequence). Between the trimmed V and J ends, which lost 4 bases and 4 bases, there was a span of 23 bases. The length of the CDR3 is 17 residues. The CDR3, as DNA: TGTGCCACCAGCACTCATATTTCCGGGATGGGGGCATACGAGCAGTACTTC. This codes for CATSTHISGMGAYEQYF.

The rearrangement links TRBV6-5 to TRBJ1-6, with 8 bases that match TRBD1. This CDR3 is 15 amino acids long. Germline V gene data show CDR1 as MNHEY and CDR2 as SVGAGI. V lost 3 bases and J lost 5; bases outside the gene matches: 3. The CDR3 nucleotides are TGTGCCAGCAGTTATGGGGACAGGAATAATTCACCCCTCCACTTT. This translates into CASSYGDRNNSPLHF.

This rearrangement joins TRBV2 to TRBJ2-7; 9 nucleotides agree with TRBD1. The junction had 13 bases not matched to a gene; V was cut back by 9 bases and J by 4 bases. Germline assignment: CDR1 SNHLY and CDR2 FYNNEI. The CDR3 extends over 15 amino acids. CDR3 DNA: TGTGCCAGGGAGCCTCCGGGACAGGGTTCATACGAGCAGTACTTC. Amino acid sequence: CAREPPGQGSYEQYF.

The chain recombines TRBV6-5 with TRBJ2-1, with 12 bases fitting TRBD2. Unmatched junction bases numbered 1, after V lost 5 bases and J lost 2 bases. CDR1 is MNHEY and CDR2 is SVGAGI in the germline V gene. This CDR3 is 15 amino acids long. CDR3 sequence reads: CASSRLAGAYNEQFF. For the CDR3, the DNA is TGTGCCAGCAGTCGACTAGCGGGGGCCTACAATGAGCAGTTCTTC.

The rearrangement uses TRBV19 and TRBJ1-2; the D is unclear. The CDR3 spans 11 residues. Germline CDR1 LNHDA, CDR2 SQIVND (reference sequence). Trimming took 6 bases from V and 5 from J, leaving 7 bases between them. As DNA, the CDR3 is TGTGCCAGTAGCGTGGGATATGGCTACACCTTC. Its translation: CASSVGYGYTF.

The genes are TRBV6-7 and TRBJ2-1, with 9 positions matching TRBD1. TRBV6-7 is recorded as an ORF, its role being uncertain. The CDR3 is 14 residues long. The CDR3 loop reads CAALGDRVYNEQFF. CDR3 sequence (DNA): TGTGCTGCTCTGGGGGACAGGGTCTACAATGAGCAGTTCTTC.

The chain joins TRBV5-6 to TRBJ1-5; D remains ambiguous. The CDR3 totals 15 residues. Trimming stripped 1 base from V and 0 bases from J, with 8 bases between. CDR1 is SGHDT, CDR2 YYEEEE, per germline. The CDR3 region has the DNA TGTGCCAGCAGCTTGTTGCGGGATAGCAATCAGCCCCAGCATTTT. Residues: CASSLLRDSNQPQHF.

This clone was found once. The chain couples TRBV19 to TRBJ1-2, with 8 bases lining up with TRBD1. The trim removed 8 bases at V and 4 bases at J, leaving 12 bases unmatched. This CDR3 has 15 residues. Germline V CDR1 and CDR2: LNHDA, SQIVND (reference sequence). The chain's CDR3 is CASLGRTGLGYGYTF. In DNA, the CDR3 is TGTGCCAGTTTGGGTCGGACAGGGCTTGGCTATGGCTACACCTTC.

The chain is built from TRBV5-1 and TRBJ1-1; 9 nucleotides match TRBD1. The CDR3 is 16 residues long. After removal of 0 bases from V and 0 bases from J, the junction contained 3 bases not matched to a gene. Germline CDR1 and CDR2: SGHRS and YFSETQ. The CDR3 DNA sequence: TGCGCCAGCAGCTTGGGGACAGGGGCGGTGAACACTGAAGCTTTCTTT. Its translation: CASSLGTGAVNTEAFF.

This chain links TRBV5-4 with TRBJ1-2; D perhaps matches TRBD1 (6 bases). The CDR3 is made up of 15 amino acids. Looked up from germline, CDR1 is SGHNT and CDR2 is YYREEE (reference sequence). V shed 4 bases and J shed 4 bases, with 17 bases lying between them. CDR3 region: CASSAPQGFGYGYTF. DNA for the CDR3: TGTGCCAGCAGCGCACCACAGGGTTTCGGCTATGGCTACACCTTC.

The chain uses TRBV5-1 and TRBJ1-1; 9 bases map to TRBD1. Germline assignment: CDR1 SGHRS and CDR2 YFSETQ. The CDR3 totals 18 residues. The V segment lost 4 bases and the J segment 4 bases; nucleotides outside the gene matches: 17. The CDR3 DNA sequence: TGCGCCAGCAGCCTAAGAGACAGGGGGGGAAAATCAAGCACTGAAGCTTTCTTT. Translation: CASSLRDRGGKSSTEAFF.

The V and J genes are TRBV29-1 and TRBJ1-2; D may be TRBD1 (6 bases). The germline V and J ends were trimmed by 4 bases and 5 bases, with 11 bases remaining between them. Germline values: CDR1 SQVTM, CDR2 ANQGSEA. This CDR3 is 12 amino acids long. The CDR3 reads CSVAWGLYGYTF. CDR3 sequence (DNA): TGCAGCGTTGCGTGGGGGCTATATGGCTACACCTTC.

The V call is TRBV5-4, the J call TRBJ2-7; 8 nucleotides agree with TRBD1. CDR3 length: 18 amino acids. CDR1 SGHNT and CDR2 YYREEE come from the germline V gene (reference sequence). Unmatched junction bases numbered 17, after V lost 3 bases and J lost 3 bases. The CDR3 is CASSSFDRGLRGLYEQYF. As DNA, the CDR3 is TGTGCCAGCAGCTCATTCGACAGGGGCCTCCGAGGCCTCTACGAGCAGTACTTC.

The chain uses TRBV21-1 and TRBJ2-7; the DNA was not used to check the table's D call, TRBD2. TRBV21-1 is a recognized pseudogene. The CDR3 spans 11 residues. The CDR3 DNA follows: TGTGCCAGCAACTTAAGCGGGGAGCAGTACTTC. It codes for CASNLSGEQYF.

The rearrangement joins TRBV6-5 to TRBJ2-5; D is unresolved. Trimming took off 6 bases at V and 4 bases at J, with 6 bases between the two ends. The CDR3 runs to 11 residues. The germline gives CDR1 MNHEY, CDR2 SVGAGI. The CDR3, as DNA: TGTGCCAGCAGCAAGAGAGAGACCCAGTACTTC. Its protein is CASSKRETQYF.

J is TRBJ1-1 and V is TRBV24-1; D gene unclear. Per the germline V gene, CDR1 is KGHDR and CDR2 is SFDVKD. CDR3 length: 14 residues. The V end lost 7 bases, the J end lost 5 bases, and 16 bases lay between the germline ends. CDR3 nucleotide sequence: TGTGCCACCAGATCAACCTCCGGTGGAACTGAAGCTTTCTTT. This translates into CATRSTSGGTEAFF.

This clone was seen a few times. The V call is TRBV29-1, the J call TRBJ1-5; possible D gene TRBD1, 6 bases. CDR1 SQVTM and CDR2 ANQGSEA come from the germline V gene. Trimming stripped 5 bases from V and 4 bases from J, with 12 bases between. The CDR3 covers 13 residues. The DNA of the CDR3 is TGCAGCGTTACGGACAGTCTAAATCAGCCCCAGCATTTT. This codes for CSVTDSLNQPQHF.

This clone has just one count. The chain employs TRBV13 and TRBJ2-1; 12 bases line up with TRBD2. Per the germline V gene, CDR1 is PRHDT and CDR2 is FYEKMQ (reference sequence). This CDR3 has 15 amino acids. Germline trimming cut 7 bases from V and 7 bases from J; bases unmatched to any gene: 8. Here the CDR3 DNA reads TGTGCCAGCACTCTCCTAGCGGGGGGGCCGAATGAGCAGTTCTTC. This codes for CASTLLAGGPNEQFF.

The V call is TRBV3-1 (or the pseudogene TRBV3-2), the J call TRBJ2-1; TRBD2 matches 8 bases. V dropped 4 bases and J dropped 4; count of bases not matched to a gene: 6. CDR1 and CDR2 (germline): LGHDT, YNNKEL (reference sequence). The CDR3 extends over 15 amino acids. The CDR3 nucleotides read TGTGCCAGCAGCCCCAGCGGGGGCCCTTACAATGAGCAGTTCTTC. Translating gives CASSPSGGPYNEQFF.

This clone was detected once. This sequence joins TRBV5-1 and TRBJ2-7, with 8 positions matching TRBD2. V lost 0 bases to trimming and J lost 8 bases; unmatched junction nucleotides: 13. Germline loops: CDR1 SGHRS, CDR2 YFSETQ. The CDR3 contains 16 residues. For the CDR3, the DNA is TGCGCCAGCAGCTTGGCCTTTGTCCTAGCGGGTTCTCAGCAGTACTTC. Its protein is CASSLAFVLAGSQQYF.

The CDR3 coding sequence is TGCGCCAGCAGCGTTACTGCAACGGGGGATGAGCAGTTCTTC. Translation: CASSVTATGDEQFF. This chain links TRBV5-1 with TRBJ2-1, with D perhaps TRBD2 (6 bases). This CDR3 is 14 amino acids long. V was cut by 4 bases and J by 8 bases, with 16 bases left in between. The germline gives CDR1 SGHRS, CDR2 YFSETQ.

This sequence joins TRBV29-1 and TRBJ1-2, with 12 bases matching TRBD1. The CDR3 totals 13 residues. Trimming took 7 bases from V and 7 from J; bases not matched to a gene: 7. Per the germline V gene, CDR1 is SQVTM and CDR2 is ANQGSEA. The CDR3 region is CSAPGQGAGGYTF. In nucleotides, the CDR3 is TGCAGCGCTCCGGGACAGGGGGCCGGTGGCTACACCTTC.

The chain carries TRBV4-2 and TRBJ2-2; 15 bases are shared with TRBD2. This CDR3 region has 18 residues. V shed 4 bases and J 1 base; nucleotides not matched to a gene: 4. Germline CDR1 LGHNA, CDR2 YNFKEQ. The DNA of the CDR3 is TGTGCCAGCAGCCCTCCGGGACTAGCGGGGGGGAACACCGGGGAGCTGTTTTTT. Amino acids: CASSPPGLAGGNTGELFF.

Comments on this clone: Other DNA sequences in the sample encode the same CDR3. The chain joins TRBV6-5 to TRBJ2-6; D unclear. The germline V gene encodes CDR1 MNHEY and CDR2 SVGAGI. CDR3 length: 13 residues. V dropped 0 bases and J dropped 3 bases, with 0 bases sitting between them. The CDR3 sequence is CASSYSGANVLTF. The CDR3 DNA is TGTGCCAGCAGTTACTCTGGGGCCAACGTCCTGACTTTC.

The chain is built from TRBV5-1 and TRBJ2-2, with D possibly being TRBD2 (5 bases). V gave up 4 bases and J gave up 0 bases, with 16 bases separating them. Looked up from germline, CDR1 is SGHRS and CDR2 is YFSETQ. CDR3 length equals 17 residues. In DNA, the CDR3 is TGCGCCAGCAGCCTAGGCGGGTCCGCATCGAACACCGGGGAGCTGTTTTTT. The encoded protein is CASSLGGSASNTGELFF.

The chain recombines TRBV15 with TRBJ1-4; a weak D match, TRBD1 (5 bases). Trimming took 5 bases from V and 4 from J, leaving 11 bases between them. Germline V gene data show CDR1 as LNHNV and CDR2 as YYDKDF (reference sequence). The CDR3 sequence is 14 residues long. In DNA, the CDR3 is TGTGCCACCAGCGCCCGGGACCATAATGAAAAACTGTTTTTT. Protein product: CATSARDHNEKLFF.

The chain combines TRBV28 with TRBJ2-7, with D possibly TRBD2 on 6 matching bases. Per germline, CDR1 MDHEN and CDR2 SYDVKM. This CDR3 spans 13 amino acids. Deletions cut 5 bases from V and 3 bases from J, with 11 bases between. The CDR3 region is CASSLGTLYEQYF. As DNA, the CDR3 is TGTGCCAGCAGTCTGGGGACTCTCTACGAGCAGTACTTC.

In regard to this clone: Its ends do not fully match the called genes, so a read error is possible. The same CDR3 arises from other DNA sequences in this sample as well. The chain joins TRBV24-1 to TRBJ2-1; D might be TRBD2 (5 bases). Germline-derived CDR1 and CDR2 are KGHDR and SFDVKD. The CDR3 is 17 amino acids. CDR3 bases: TGTGCCACCAGTGATGGCCGTGGTGCGGGTACCTACAACGAGCAGTTCTTC. This codes for CATSDGRGAGTYNEQFF.